This TCR beta chain was recovered during a study of blood T cell repertoires in COVID-19. This clone was detected only once. With 3 bases clipped from V and 7 bases from J, the junction kept 9 bases outside the gene matches. The CDR3 length is 17 residues. Profiled with immunoSEQ multiplex PCR; TCRdb holds only in-frame clones, not every one. The table includes some 240,000 clones, roughly 87% detected once. The receptor's source is a woman between 40 and 50 years old who had recovered from COVID-19. This sequence joins TRBV23-1 and TRBJ2-5; 15 bases map to TRBD2. TRBV23-1 is sorted into the ORF group, with uncertain function. Sequencing used peripheral blood. CDR3 coding DNA: TGCGCCAGCAGTCAGGGACTAGCGGGAGGCAAGAAGGGGACCCAGTACTTC. Translation: CASSQGLAGGKKGTQYF.